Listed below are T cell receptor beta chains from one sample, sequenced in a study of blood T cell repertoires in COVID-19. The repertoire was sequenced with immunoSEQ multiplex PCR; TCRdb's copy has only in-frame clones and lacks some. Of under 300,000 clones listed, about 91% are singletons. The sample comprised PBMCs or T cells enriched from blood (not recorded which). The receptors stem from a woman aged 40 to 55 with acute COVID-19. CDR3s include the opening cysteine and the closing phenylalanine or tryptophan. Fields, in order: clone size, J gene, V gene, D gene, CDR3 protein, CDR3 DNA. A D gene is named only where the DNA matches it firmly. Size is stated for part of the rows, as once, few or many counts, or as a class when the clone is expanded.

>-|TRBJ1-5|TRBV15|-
CATSRDFRQHNQPQHF
TGTGCCACCAGCAGAGATTTTAGACAGCACAATCAGCCCCAGCATTTT
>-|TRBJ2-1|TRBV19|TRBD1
CATLGTGVSEQFF
TGTGCCACCCTGGGGACAGGGGTGAGTGAGCAGTTCTTC
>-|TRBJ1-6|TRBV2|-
CASSRESGSPLHF
TGTGCCAGCAGCCGGGAGTCAGGTTCACCCCTCCACTTT
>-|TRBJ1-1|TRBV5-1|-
CASSLRGMNTEAFF
TGCGCCAGCAGCTTAAGGGGCATGAACACTGAAGCTTTCTTT
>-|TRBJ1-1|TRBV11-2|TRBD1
CASSLAGGPEAFF
TGTGCCAGCAGCTTAGCAGGGGGCCCTGAAGCTTTCTTT
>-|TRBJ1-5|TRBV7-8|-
CASSLPGNNQPQHF
TGTGCCAGCAGCTTACCGGGAAACAATCAGCCCCAGCATTTT
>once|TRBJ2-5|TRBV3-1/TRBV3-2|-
CASSQRGSQETQYF
TGTGCCAGCAGCCAACGGGGGTCACAAGAGACCCAGTACTTC
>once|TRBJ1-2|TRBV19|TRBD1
CASSPETGKIDGYTF
TGTGCCAGTAGTCCGGAGACAGGGAAGATAGATGGCTACACCTTC
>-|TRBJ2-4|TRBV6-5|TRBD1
CASSLDRAIQYF
TGTGCCAGCAGTTTGGACAGGGCAATTCAGTACTTC
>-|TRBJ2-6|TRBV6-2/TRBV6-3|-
CASSPGGPSGANVLTF
TGTGCCAGCAGCCCCGGTGGGCCCTCTGGGGCCAACGTCCTGACTTTC
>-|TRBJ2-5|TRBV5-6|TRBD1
CASSDTGGQETQYF
TGTGCCAGCAGCGATACAGGGGGACAAGAGACCCAGTACTTC
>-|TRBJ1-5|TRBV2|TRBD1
CASSGQGGNQPQHF
TGTGCCAGCAGTGGACAGGGGGGCAATCAGCCCCAGCATTTT
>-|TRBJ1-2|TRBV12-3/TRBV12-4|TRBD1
CASSSTGGYGYTF
TGTGCCAGCAGTTCGACAGGGGGCTATGGCTACACCTTC
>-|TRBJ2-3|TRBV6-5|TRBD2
CASSYGGGSTDTQYF
TGTGCCAGCAGTTACGGGGGAGGGAGCACAGATACGCAGTATTTT
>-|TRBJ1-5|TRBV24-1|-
CATSEGGGKGQPQHF
TGTGCCACCAGTGAGGGGGGAGGCAAGGGACAGCCCCAGCATTTT
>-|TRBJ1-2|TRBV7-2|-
CASSFGADYGYTF
TGTGCCAGCAGCTTTGGAGCAGACTATGGCTACACCTTC
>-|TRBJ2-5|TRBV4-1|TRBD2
CASSSRSGLAGVAGETQYF
TGCGCCAGCAGCTCCAGGTCAGGACTAGCGGGGGTCGCGGGGGAGACCCAGTACTTC
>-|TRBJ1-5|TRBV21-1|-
CASSKALTAYSNQPQHF
TGTGCCAGCAGCAAAGCGCTCACAGCTTATAGCAATCAGCCCCAGCATTTT
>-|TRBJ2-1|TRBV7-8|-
CASSLTTSILSREQFF
TGTGCCAGCAGCCTAACTACCTCGATCCTCTCTCGGGAGCAGTTCTTC
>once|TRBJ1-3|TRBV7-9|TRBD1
CASSAGQFSSGNTIYF
TGTGCCAGCAGCGCGGGACAGTTTAGCTCTGGAAACACCATATATTTT
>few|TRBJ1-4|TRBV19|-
CASSGSPAFNEKLFF
TGTGCCAGTAGCGGGAGCCCGGCGTTTAATGAAAAACTGTTTTTT
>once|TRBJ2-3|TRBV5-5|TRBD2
CASSSLKPGLAGLTDTQYF
TGTGCCAGCAGCTCCCTGAAACCGGGACTAGCGGGGCTCACAGATACGCAGTATTTT
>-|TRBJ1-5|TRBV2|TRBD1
CASSGGQGAGNQPQHF
TGTGCCAGCAGTGGGGGACAGGGGGCTGGCAATCAGCCCCAGCATTTT
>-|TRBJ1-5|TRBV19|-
CASSIGQYNQPQHF
TGTGCCAGTAGTATCGGACAGTACAATCAGCCCCAGCATTTT
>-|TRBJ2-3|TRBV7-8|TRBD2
CASSAGTSPPDTQYF
TGTGCCAGCAGCGCGGGGACTAGTCCCCCCGATACGCAGTATTTT
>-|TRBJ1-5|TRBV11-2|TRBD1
CASSSGQANQPQHF
TGTGCCAGCAGCTCGGGACAGGCGAATCAGCCCCAGCATTTT
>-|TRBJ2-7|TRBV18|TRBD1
CASSPKDRAVQYF
TGTGCCAGCTCACCTAAGGACAGGGCCGTACAGTACTTC
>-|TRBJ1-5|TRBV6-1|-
CASSEAWGGSQPQHF
TGTGCCAGCAGTGAAGCGTGGGGGGGGAGTCAGCCCCAGCATTTT
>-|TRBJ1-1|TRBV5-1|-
CASSSTRGWGTEAFF
TGCGCCAGCAGCTCCACCAGAGGGTGGGGCACTGAAGCTTTCTTT
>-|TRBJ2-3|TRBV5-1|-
CASTRGSGQADTQYF
TGCGCCAGCACTCGGGGGAGCGGGCAGGCAGATACGCAGTATTTT
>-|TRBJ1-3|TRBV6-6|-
CASTSLGVGNTIYF
TGTGCCAGCACTTCCCTAGGGGTTGGAAACACCATATATTTT
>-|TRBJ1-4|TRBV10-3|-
CAISGGGTEKLFF
TGTGCCATCAGCGGCGGGGGCACGGAAAAACTGTTTTTT
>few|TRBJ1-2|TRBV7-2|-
CASSLEGRNYGYTF
TGTGCCAGCAGCTTAGAAGGGAGAAACTATGGCTACACCTTC
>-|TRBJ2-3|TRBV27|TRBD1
CASSTDRGFADTQYF
TGTGCCAGCAGTACAGACAGGGGCTTCGCAGATACGCAGTATTTT
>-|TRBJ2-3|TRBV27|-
CASSLVRTSTDTQYF
TGTGCCAGCAGTTTAGTCAGGACAAGCACAGATACGCAGTATTTT
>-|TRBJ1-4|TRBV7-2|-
CASSLGGSNEKLFF
TGTGCCAGCAGCTTAGGAGGGTCTAATGAAAAACTGTTTTTT
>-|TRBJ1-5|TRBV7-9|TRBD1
CASSLDRTGVGQPQHF
TGTGCCAGCAGCTTAGATCGGACAGGGGTCGGGCAGCCCCAGCATTTT
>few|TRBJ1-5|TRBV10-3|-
CAISDQGTSNQPQHF
TGTGCCATCAGTGATCAGGGGACAAGCAATCAGCCCCAGCATTTT
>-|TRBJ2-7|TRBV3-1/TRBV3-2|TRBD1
CASAKTGVLYYEQYF
TGTGCCAGCGCAAAGACAGGGGTTCTATACTACGAGCAGTACTTC
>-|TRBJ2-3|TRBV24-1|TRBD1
CATRGTGGEDTQYF
TGTGCCACCCGCGGGACAGGGGGGGAAGATACGCAGTATTTT
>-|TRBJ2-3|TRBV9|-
CASSALVGPDFADTQYF
TGTGCCAGCAGCGCCCTGGTAGGCCCTGACTTCGCAGATACGCAGTATTTT
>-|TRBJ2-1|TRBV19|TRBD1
CASSISKGQPSSYNEQFF
TGTGCCAGTAGTATATCGAAGGGACAGCCGAGCTCCTACAATGAGCAGTTCTTC
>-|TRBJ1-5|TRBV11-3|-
CASRAKQDPSNQPQHF
TGTGCCAGCAGGGCCAAACAGGATCCCAGCAATCAGCCCCAGCATTTT
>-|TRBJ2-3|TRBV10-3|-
CAISESLPSANTQYF
TGTGCCATCAGTGAGTCTCTCCCTAGCGCCAATACGCAGTATTTT
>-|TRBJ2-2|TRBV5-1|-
CASSLENTLYTGELFF
TGCGCCAGCAGCTTGGAGAACACACTATACACCGGGGAGCTGTTTTTT
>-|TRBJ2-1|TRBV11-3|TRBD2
CASSPTSNMRNEQFF
TGTGCCAGCAGTCCGACTAGCAATATGAGGAATGAGCAGTTCTTC
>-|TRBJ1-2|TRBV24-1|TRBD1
CATGNRGNYGYTF
TGTGCCACTGGCAACAGGGGTAACTATGGCTACACCTTC